Listed below are T cell receptor beta chains from one sample, sequenced in a study of blood T cell repertoires in COVID-19. Method: immunoSEQ multiplex PCR; TCRdb's copy keeps in-frame clones and lacks some. This table has approximately 250,000 clones, roughly 84% appearing once. Sequencing input: peripheral blood. The receptors here all came from a woman in her thirties or forties who had recovered from COVID-19. Each CDR3 is given with its conserved first and last residue. The D gene is left open where the match is weak. Only part of the rows carry a size: once, few, many, or a class if the clone is expanded.

d_gene: TRBD2
j_gene: TRBJ2-7
abundance: .
v_gene: TRBV20-1
CDR3aa: CSASRLAGASYEQYF
CDR3nt: TGCAGTGCTAGTCGTCTAGCGGGGGCCTCCTACGAGCAGTACTTC

d_gene: .
j_gene: TRBJ1-3
abundance: .
v_gene: TRBV3-1/TRBV3-2
CDR3aa: CASSSETGISGNTIYF
CDR3nt: TGTGCCAGCAGCTCCGAGACAGGCATTTCTGGAAACACCATATATTTT

d_gene: .
j_gene: TRBJ2-2
abundance: .
v_gene: TRBV6-5
CDR3aa: CASSWVPGDTGELFF
CDR3nt: TGTGCCAGCAGTTGGGTGCCGGGGGACACCGGGGAGCTGTTTTTT

d_gene: .
j_gene: TRBJ1-2
abundance: .
v_gene: TRBV19
CDR3aa: CASISETYGYTF
CDR3nt: TGTGCCAGTATATCGGAGACCTATGGCTACACCTTC

d_gene: .
j_gene: TRBJ1-5
abundance: few
v_gene: TRBV11-1
CDR3aa: CASSFNTDQPQHF
CDR3nt: TGTGCCAGCAGCTTCAACACAGATCAGCCCCAGCATTTT

d_gene: TRBD2
j_gene: TRBJ2-5
abundance: .
v_gene: TRBV7-2
CDR3aa: CASSLAKSGGAGETQYF
CDR3nt: TGTGCCAGCAGCTTAGCGAAAAGCGGGGGGGCAGGGGAGACCCAGTACTTC

d_gene: .
j_gene: TRBJ2-7
abundance: .
v_gene: TRBV18
CDR3aa: CASSPPGDSYEQYF
CDR3nt: TGTGCCAGCTCACCACCGGGAGATTCCTACGAGCAGTACTTC

d_gene: .
j_gene: TRBJ1-5
abundance: .
v_gene: TRBV11-2
CDR3aa: CASSPIQGSNQPQHF
CDR3nt: TGTGCCAGCAGCCCGATCCAGGGGAGCAATCAGCCCCAGCATTTT

d_gene: TRBD2
j_gene: TRBJ2-7
abundance: .
v_gene: TRBV19
CDR3aa: CASSMIAGPAYEQYF
CDR3nt: TGTGCCAGTAGTATGATAGCGGGGCCAGCCTACGAGCAGTACTTC

d_gene: .
j_gene: TRBJ2-3
abundance: .
v_gene: TRBV7-2
CDR3aa: CASSVGTDTQYF
CDR3nt: TGTGCCAGCAGTGTAGGCACAGATACGCAGTATTTT

d_gene: TRBD1
j_gene: TRBJ2-5
abundance: .
v_gene: TRBV28
CDR3aa: CASRTSRTGDETQYF
CDR3nt: TGTGCCAGCAGAACATCGCGGACAGGGGACGAGACCCAGTACTTC

d_gene: .
j_gene: TRBJ1-1
abundance: .
v_gene: TRBV7-2
CDR3aa: CASSSFSGRGLKNTEAFF
CDR3nt: TGTGCCAGCAGCTCCTTCTCTGGGAGGGGACTTAAGAACACTGAAGCTTTCTTT

d_gene: .
j_gene: TRBJ2-2
abundance: .
v_gene: TRBV10-3
CDR3aa: CAISPARQDTGELFF
CDR3nt: TGTGCCATCAGTCCAGCTCGACAGGACACCGGGGAGCTGTTTTTT

d_gene: TRBD2
j_gene: TRBJ2-3
abundance: .
v_gene: TRBV3-1/TRBV3-2
CDR3aa: CASSYGGSTDTQYF
CDR3nt: TGTGCCAGCAGCTACGGGGGGAGCACAGATACGCAGTATTTT

d_gene: TRBD2
j_gene: TRBJ2-1
abundance: .
v_gene: TRBV29-1
CDR3aa: CSVARLAEYNEQFF
CDR3nt: TGCAGCGTGGCCCGACTAGCGGAGTACAATGAGCAGTTCTTC

d_gene: TRBD1
j_gene: TRBJ1-2
abundance: few
v_gene: TRBV20-1
CDR3aa: CSASGLQGADGYTF
CDR3nt: TGCAGTGCTAGTGGACTACAGGGGGCAGATGGCTACACCTTC

d_gene: TRBD1
j_gene: TRBJ2-7
abundance: .
v_gene: TRBV5-1
CDR3aa: CASSLDSGTGKYF
CDR3nt: TGCGCCAGCAGCTTGGATTCCGGGACAGGGAAGTACTTC

d_gene: TRBD1
j_gene: TRBJ1-5
abundance: few
v_gene: TRBV18
CDR3aa: CASSPNPPGQGDQPQHF
CDR3nt: TGTGCCAGCTCACCCAATCCTCCGGGACAGGGGGATCAGCCCCAGCATTTT

d_gene: .
j_gene: TRBJ1-1
abundance: .
v_gene: TRBV11-2
CDR3aa: CASSLGLGTEAFF
CDR3nt: TGTGCCAGCAGCTTAGGACTTGGGACTGAAGCTTTCTTT

d_gene: TRBD2
j_gene: TRBJ2-1
abundance: .
v_gene: TRBV11-3
CDR3aa: CASSLIAGGLNEQFF
CDR3nt: TGTGCCAGCAGCTTAATAGCGGGGGGGCTCAATGAGCAGTTCTTC

d_gene: TRBD2
j_gene: TRBJ2-5
abundance: .
v_gene: TRBV6-5
CDR3aa: CASSSSGGIQETQYF
CDR3nt: TGTGCCAGCAGTTCTAGCGGGGGGATCCAAGAGACCCAGTACTTC

d_gene: TRBD1
j_gene: TRBJ1-2
abundance: .
v_gene: TRBV5-1
CDR3aa: CASSLQGEGYTF
CDR3nt: TGCGCCAGCAGCTTACAGGGGGAAGGCTACACCTTC

d_gene: TRBD2
j_gene: TRBJ2-5
abundance: .
v_gene: TRBV3-1/TRBV3-2
CDR3aa: CASSRRLAGGGGTQYF
CDR3nt: TGTGCCAGCAGCCGTAGACTAGCGGGGGGAGGTGGGACCCAGTACTTC

d_gene: .
j_gene: TRBJ2-1
abundance: .
v_gene: TRBV4-2
CDR3aa: CASSRNSGDNNEQFF
CDR3nt: TGTGCCAGCAGCCGAAACTCCGGGGATAACAATGAGCAGTTCTTC

d_gene: TRBD2
j_gene: TRBJ2-3
abundance: .
v_gene: TRBV5-4
CDR3aa: CASSFYLAGDTDTQYF
CDR3nt: TGTGCCAGCAGCTTTTACCTAGCGGGGGACACAGATACGCAGTATTTT

d_gene: .
j_gene: TRBJ1-1
abundance: .
v_gene: TRBV9
CDR3aa: CASSVAGEPNTEAFF
CDR3nt: TGTGCCAGCAGCGTAGCCGGGGAGCCGAACACTGAAGCTTTCTTT

d_gene: TRBD1
j_gene: TRBJ1-5
abundance: once
v_gene: TRBV19
CDR3aa: CASSGQGRLQPQHF
CDR3nt: TGTGCCAGTTCGGGACAGGGAAGGTTACAGCCCCAGCATTTT

d_gene: .
j_gene: TRBJ1-5
abundance: once
v_gene: TRBV19
CDR3aa: CASSVLNQPQHF
CDR3nt: TGTGCCAGTAGTGTACTCAATCAGCCCCAGCATTTT

d_gene: TRBD2
j_gene: TRBJ2-7
abundance: .
v_gene: TRBV28
CDR3aa: CASRGDSYEQYF
CDR3nt: TGTGCCTCCCGGGGGGACTCCTACGAGCAGTACTTC

d_gene: TRBD1
j_gene: TRBJ1-3
abundance: .
v_gene: TRBV7-9
CDR3aa: CASSLRGRSGNTIYF
CDR3nt: TGTGCCAGCAGCTTAAGGGGGCGCTCTGGAAACACCATATATTTT

d_gene: .
j_gene: TRBJ2-6
abundance: .
v_gene: TRBV28
CDR3aa: CASTRSGANVLTF
CDR3nt: TGTGCCAGCACCCGTTCTGGGGCCAACGTCCTGACTTTC

d_gene: TRBD2
j_gene: TRBJ2-3
abundance: .
v_gene: TRBV13
CDR3aa: CASSLGPGGGATDTQYF
CDR3nt: TGTGCCAGCAGCTTAGGACCTGGCGGGGGGGCAACAGATACGCAGTATTTT

d_gene: .
j_gene: TRBJ1-2
abundance: .
v_gene: TRBV12-3/TRBV12-4
CDR3aa: CASRASLAAGYTF
CDR3nt: TGTGCCAGCAGGGCGTCTCTCGCGGCTGGCTACACCTTC

d_gene: TRBD1
j_gene: TRBJ1-2
abundance: .
v_gene: TRBV4-2
CDR3aa: CASSQATGEDYGYTF
CDR3nt: TGTGCCAGCAGCCAAGCGACAGGGGAGGACTATGGCTACACCTTC

d_gene: .
j_gene: TRBJ2-7
abundance: .
v_gene: TRBV3-1/TRBV3-2
CDR3aa: CASSLHGEQYF
CDR3nt: TGTGCCAGCAGTCTCCACGGCGAGCAGTACTTC

d_gene: TRBD1
j_gene: TRBJ1-1
abundance: .
v_gene: TRBV7-2
CDR3aa: CASTQTGVPNTEAFF
CDR3nt: TGTGCCAGCACCCAAACAGGGGTCCCGAACACTGAAGCTTTCTTT

d_gene: TRBD1
j_gene: TRBJ2-1
abundance: .
v_gene: TRBV18
CDR3aa: CASSIGTGGEQFF
CDR3nt: TGTGCCAGCTCAATCGGGACAGGGGGAGAGCAGTTCTTC

d_gene: TRBD1
j_gene: TRBJ1-4
abundance: .
v_gene: TRBV19
CDR3aa: CASSGDRVTTNEKLFF
CDR3nt: TGTGCCAGTAGTGGGGACAGAGTGACAACTAATGAAAAACTGTTTTTT

d_gene: TRBD1
j_gene: TRBJ2-5
abundance: .
v_gene: TRBV19
CDR3aa: CASSRDRGSETQYF
CDR3nt: TGTGCCAGTAGCCGGGACAGGGGGAGTGAGACCCAGTACTTC

d_gene: .
j_gene: TRBJ2-3
abundance: .
v_gene: TRBV19
CDR3aa: CASNRLGTDTQYF
CDR3nt: TGTGCCAGCAACCGACTAGGGACAGATACGCAGTATTTT

d_gene: .
j_gene: TRBJ2-6
abundance: .
v_gene: TRBV5-6
CDR3aa: CASSPGVYSGANVLTF
CDR3nt: TGTGCCAGCAGCCCCGGGGTTTACTCTGGGGCCAACGTCCTGACTTTC

d_gene: .
j_gene: TRBJ1-4
abundance: once
v_gene: TRBV2
CDR3aa: CASNGGPNEKLFF
CDR3nt: TGTGCCAGCAACGGGGGACCTAATGAAAAACTGTTTTTT

d_gene: .
j_gene: TRBJ2-2
abundance: .
v_gene: TRBV9
CDR3aa: CASSVANSRTGELFF
CDR3nt: TGTGCCAGCAGCGTAGCCAACTCCCGCACCGGGGAGCTGTTTTTT

d_gene: TRBD2
j_gene: TRBJ2-5
abundance: .
v_gene: TRBV5-1
CDR3aa: CASSLEPSGGEETQYF
CDR3nt: TGCGCCAGCAGCTTGGAGCCTAGCGGGGGGGAAGAGACCCAGTACTTC

d_gene: TRBD2
j_gene: TRBJ2-3
abundance: .
v_gene: TRBV19
CDR3aa: CASSGTSGMQYF
CDR3nt: TGTGCCAGTAGTGGGACTAGCGGAATGCAGTATTTT

d_gene: TRBD1
j_gene: TRBJ1-6
abundance: once
v_gene: TRBV14
CDR3aa: CASSQDYGTGLPLHF
CDR3nt: TGTGCCAGCAGCCAAGATTATGGGACAGGGTTACCCCTCCACTTT

d_gene: .
j_gene: TRBJ2-7
abundance: .
v_gene: TRBV21-1
CDR3aa: CASSTLKPLGVNCQICYEQYF
CDR3nt: TGTGCCAGCAGCACTCTCAAACCGTTGGGAGTAAACTGCCAGATTTGCTACGAGCAGTACTTC

d_gene: TRBD1
j_gene: TRBJ1-3
abundance: .
v_gene: TRBV9
CDR3aa: CASSAGRDRVDTIYF
CDR3nt: TGTGCCAGCAGCGCCGGACGGGACAGGGTCGACACCATATATTTT

d_gene: .
j_gene: TRBJ1-5
abundance: few
v_gene: TRBV6-2/TRBV6-3
CDR3aa: CASSYSPRSSHQPQHF
CDR3nt: TGTGCCAGCAGTTACTCTCCCCGAAGTAGCCATCAGCCCCAGCATTTT

d_gene: TRBD1
j_gene: TRBJ2-5
abundance: .
v_gene: TRBV30
CDR3aa: CAWSTGDGETQYF
CDR3nt: TGTGCCTGGAGTACAGGGGATGGAGAGACCCAGTACTTC

d_gene: TRBD1
j_gene: TRBJ1-2
abundance: .
v_gene: TRBV6-5
CDR3aa: CASSPQTGRVYGYTF
CDR3nt: TGTGCCAGCAGTCCCCAGACAGGGCGCGTCTATGGCTACACCTTC

d_gene: .
j_gene: TRBJ1-1
abundance: .
v_gene: TRBV11-3
CDR3aa: CASSSGTHTEAFF
CDR3nt: TGTGCCAGCAGCTCAGGCACTCACACTGAAGCTTTCTTT

d_gene: TRBD1
j_gene: TRBJ2-1
abundance: .
v_gene: TRBV5-4
CDR3aa: CASSAGGTYNEQFF
CDR3nt: TGTGCCAGCAGTGCAGGGGGCACCTACAATGAGCAGTTCTTC